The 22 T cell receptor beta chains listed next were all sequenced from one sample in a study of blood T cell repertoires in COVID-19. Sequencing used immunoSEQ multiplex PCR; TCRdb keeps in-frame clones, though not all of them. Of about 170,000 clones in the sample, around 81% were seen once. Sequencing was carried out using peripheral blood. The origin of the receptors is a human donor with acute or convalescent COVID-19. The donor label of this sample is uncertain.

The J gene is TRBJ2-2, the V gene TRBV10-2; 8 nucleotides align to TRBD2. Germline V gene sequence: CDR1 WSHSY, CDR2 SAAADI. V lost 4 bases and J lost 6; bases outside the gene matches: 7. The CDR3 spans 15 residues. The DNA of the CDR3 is TGCGCCAGCAGTGTAGCGGGGCTAGGTTCCGGGGAGCTGTTTTTT. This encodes CASSVAGLGSGELFF.

CDR3 protein: CASSNNRGLAGGGQTDTQYF. The DNA of the CDR3 is TGTGCCAGCAGTAACAACCGTGGACTAGCGGGAGGCGGTCAGACAGATACGCAGTATTTT. The chain joins TRBV27 to TRBJ2-3; 14 bases line up with TRBD2. Germline V gene sequence: CDR1 MNHEY, CDR2 SMNVEV (reference sequence). Losses at the gene ends were 5 bases for V and 3 bases for J; bases not matched to a gene: 16. The CDR3 is 20 residues long.

The CDR3 reads CASSEGRGDFTRANVLTF. In nucleotides, the CDR3 is TGTGCCAGCAGTGAGGGGAGGGGGGATTTCACGAGGGCCAACGTCCTGACTTTC. The chain uses TRBV6-1 and TRBJ2-6, with D possibly TRBD2 on 7 matching bases. Germline lookup yields CDR1 MNHNS and CDR2 SASEGT. Between the trimmed V and J ends, which lost 3 bases and 5 bases, there was a span of 20 bases. The CDR3 spans 18 residues.

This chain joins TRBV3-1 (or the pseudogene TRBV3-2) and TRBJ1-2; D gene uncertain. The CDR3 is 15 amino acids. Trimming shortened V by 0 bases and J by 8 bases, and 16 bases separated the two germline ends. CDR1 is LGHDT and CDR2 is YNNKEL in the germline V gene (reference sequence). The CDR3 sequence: CASSQDMLPTRGYTF. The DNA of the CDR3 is TGTGCCAGCAGCCAAGACATGCTCCCCACCAGAGGCTACACCTTC.

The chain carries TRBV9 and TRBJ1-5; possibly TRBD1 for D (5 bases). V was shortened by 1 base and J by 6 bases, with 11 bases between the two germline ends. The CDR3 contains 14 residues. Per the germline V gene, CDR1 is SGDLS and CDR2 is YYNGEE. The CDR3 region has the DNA TGTGCCAGCAGCGTACAGGGATTAGGTCAGCCCCAGCATTTT. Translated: CASSVQGLGQPQHF.

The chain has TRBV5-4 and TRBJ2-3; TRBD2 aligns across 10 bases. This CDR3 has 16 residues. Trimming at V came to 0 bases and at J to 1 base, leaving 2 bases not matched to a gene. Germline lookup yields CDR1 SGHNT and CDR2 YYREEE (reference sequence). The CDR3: CASSLGLAGGTDTQYF. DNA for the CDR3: TGTGCCAGCAGCTTGGGCCTAGCGGGGGGCACAGATACGCAGTATTTT.

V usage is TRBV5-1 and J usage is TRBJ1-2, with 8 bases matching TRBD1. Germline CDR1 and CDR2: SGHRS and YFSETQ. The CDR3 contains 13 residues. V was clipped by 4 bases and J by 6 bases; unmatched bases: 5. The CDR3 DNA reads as TGCGCCAGCAGCGACAGGGGAGGGAATGGCTACACCTTC. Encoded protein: CASSDRGGNGYTF.

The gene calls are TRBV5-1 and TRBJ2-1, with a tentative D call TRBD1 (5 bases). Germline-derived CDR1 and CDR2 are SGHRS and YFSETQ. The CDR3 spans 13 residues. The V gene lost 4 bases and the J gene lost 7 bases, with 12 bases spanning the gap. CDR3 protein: CASSTQGLNEQFF. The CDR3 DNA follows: TGCGCCAGCAGCACTCAGGGATTGAATGAGCAGTTCTTC.

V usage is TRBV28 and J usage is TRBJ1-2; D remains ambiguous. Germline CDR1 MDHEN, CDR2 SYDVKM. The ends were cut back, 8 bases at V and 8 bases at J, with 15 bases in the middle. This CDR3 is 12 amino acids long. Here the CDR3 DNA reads TGTGCCAGCCACTCCGGAGGTCGGGGCTACACCTTC. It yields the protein CASHSGGRGYTF.

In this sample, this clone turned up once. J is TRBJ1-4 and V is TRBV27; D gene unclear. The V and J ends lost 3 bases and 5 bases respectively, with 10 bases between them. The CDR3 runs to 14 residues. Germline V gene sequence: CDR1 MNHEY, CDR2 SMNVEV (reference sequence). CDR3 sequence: CASSLYSQNEKLFF. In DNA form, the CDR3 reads TGTGCCAGCAGTTTGTACAGCCAAAATGAAAAACTGTTTTTT.

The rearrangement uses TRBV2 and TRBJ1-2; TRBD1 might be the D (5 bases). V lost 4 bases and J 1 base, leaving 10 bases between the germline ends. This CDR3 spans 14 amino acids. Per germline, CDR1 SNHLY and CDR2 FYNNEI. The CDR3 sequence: CASSGRQGNYGYTF. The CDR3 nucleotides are TGTGCCAGCAGTGGTCGGCAGGGTAACTATGGCTACACCTTC.

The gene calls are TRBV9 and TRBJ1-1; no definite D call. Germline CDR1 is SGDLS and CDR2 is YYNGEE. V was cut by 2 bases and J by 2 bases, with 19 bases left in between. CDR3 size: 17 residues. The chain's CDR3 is CASSVHTLGAGNTEAFF. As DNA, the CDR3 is TGTGCCAGCAGCGTCCACACCTTGGGAGCGGGAAACACTGAAGCTTTCTTT.

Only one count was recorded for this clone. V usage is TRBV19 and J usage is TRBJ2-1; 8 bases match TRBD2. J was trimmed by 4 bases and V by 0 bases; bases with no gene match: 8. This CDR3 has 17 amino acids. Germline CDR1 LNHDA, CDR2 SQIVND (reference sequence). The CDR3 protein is CASSIDSRASGYNEQFF. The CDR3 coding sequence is TGTGCCAGTAGTATAGACAGTAGGGCTAGCGGGTACAATGAGCAGTTCTTC.

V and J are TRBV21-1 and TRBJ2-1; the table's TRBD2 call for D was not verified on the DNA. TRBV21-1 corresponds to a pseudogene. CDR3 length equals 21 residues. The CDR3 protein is CASSKGRKVPSGSQLANEQFF. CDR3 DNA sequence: TGTGCCAGCAGCAAAGGTCGAAAGGTGCCTAGCGGGAGCCAGTTGGCCAATGAGCAGTTCTTC.

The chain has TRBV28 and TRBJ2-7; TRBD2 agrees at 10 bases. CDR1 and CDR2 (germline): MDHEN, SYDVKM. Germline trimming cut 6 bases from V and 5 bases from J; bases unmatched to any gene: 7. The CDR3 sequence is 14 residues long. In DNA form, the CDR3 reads TGTGCCAGCAGGCAAGCGGGGGGGAGGCACGAGCAGTACTTC. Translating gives CASRQAGGRHEQYF.

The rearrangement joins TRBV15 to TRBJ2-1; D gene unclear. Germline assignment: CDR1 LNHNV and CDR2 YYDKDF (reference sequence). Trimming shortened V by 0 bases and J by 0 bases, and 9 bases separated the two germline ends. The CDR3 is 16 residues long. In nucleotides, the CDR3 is TGTGCCACCAGCAGAGATCCCGCTAGCTCCTACAATGAGCAGTTCTTC. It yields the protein CATSRDPASSYNEQFF. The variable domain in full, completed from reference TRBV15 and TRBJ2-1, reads DAMVIQNPRYQVTQFGKPVTLSCSQTLNHNVMYWYQQKSSQAPKLLFHYYDKDFNNEADTPDNFQSRRPNTSFCFLDIRSPGLGDTAMYLCATSRDPASSYNEQFFGPGTRLTVL.

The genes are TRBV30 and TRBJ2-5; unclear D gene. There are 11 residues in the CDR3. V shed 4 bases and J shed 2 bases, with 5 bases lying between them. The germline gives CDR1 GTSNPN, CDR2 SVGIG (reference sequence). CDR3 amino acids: CAWTEQETQYF. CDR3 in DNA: TGTGCCTGGACAGAACAAGAGACCCAGTACTTC.

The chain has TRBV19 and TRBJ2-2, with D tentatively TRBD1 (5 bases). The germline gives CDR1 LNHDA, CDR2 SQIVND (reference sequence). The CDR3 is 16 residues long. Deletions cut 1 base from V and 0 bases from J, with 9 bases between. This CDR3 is CASSIAGITNTGELFF. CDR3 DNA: TGTGCCAGTAGTATAGCAGGGATAACGAACACCGGGGAGCTGTTTTTT. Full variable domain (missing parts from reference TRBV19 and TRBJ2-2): DGGITQSPKYLFRKEGQNVTLSCEQNLNHDAMYWYRQDPGQGLRLIYYSQIVNDFQKGDIAEGYSVSREKKESFPLTVTSAQKNPTAFYLCASSIAGITNTGELFFGEGSRLTVL.

The DNA of the CDR3 is TGTGCCAGCAGCCTCGGGACAGGCAATTCACCCCTCCACTTT. Protein: CASSLGTGNSPLHF. This sequence joins TRBV28 and TRBJ1-6; 8 bases line up with TRBD1. Germline V lookup: CDR1 MDHEN, CDR2 SYDVKM. V was clipped by 6 bases and J by 7 bases; unmatched bases: 5. There are 14 residues in the CDR3.

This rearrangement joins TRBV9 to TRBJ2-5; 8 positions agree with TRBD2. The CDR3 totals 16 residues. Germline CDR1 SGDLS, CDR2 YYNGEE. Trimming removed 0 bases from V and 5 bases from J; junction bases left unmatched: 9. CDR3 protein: CASSVASSGSWETQYF. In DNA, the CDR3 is TGTGCCAGCAGCGTAGCGTCAAGCGGGAGTTGGGAGACCCAGTACTTC.

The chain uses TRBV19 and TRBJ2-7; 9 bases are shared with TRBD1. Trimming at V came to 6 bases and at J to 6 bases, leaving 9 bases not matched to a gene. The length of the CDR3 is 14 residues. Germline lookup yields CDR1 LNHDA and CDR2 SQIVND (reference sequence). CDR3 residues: CASSPTGGSLEQYF. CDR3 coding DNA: TGTGCCAGTAGCCCAACAGGGGGCTCTCTCGAGCAGTACTTC.

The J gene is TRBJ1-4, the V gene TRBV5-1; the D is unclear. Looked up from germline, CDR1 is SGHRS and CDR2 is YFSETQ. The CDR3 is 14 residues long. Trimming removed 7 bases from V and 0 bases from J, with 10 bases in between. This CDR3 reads CASSVDSTNEKLFF. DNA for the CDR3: TGCGCCAGCTCAGTCGATTCAACTAATGAAAAACTGTTTTTT.